These 7 T cell receptor beta chains originate from one sample sequenced in a study of OX40 agonist ivuxolimab in advanced cancers. Method: immunoSEQ multiplex PCR; TCRdb's copy keeps in-frame clones and lacks some. The table records around 18,000 clones, 70% to 90% of them present only once. The material sequenced was CD4+ or CD8+ T cells sorted from blood, taken in a trial of the OX40 agonist ivuxolimab. These receptors were collected from an adult with an advanced solid tumor such as melanoma, head and neck, liver or kidney cancer.

The chain couples TRBV28 to TRBJ2-2; maybe TRBD1 (6 bases). The CDR3 runs 15 residues. CDR1 and CDR2 from the germline V gene are MDHEN and SYDVKM. The V end was cut by 6 bases, the J end by 7 bases, with 18 bases between. The CDR3, as DNA: TGTGCCAGCAGCGAAAGAGGGGGAGTTAACGGGGAGCTGTTTTTT. Translating it yields CASSERGGVNGELFF.

This clone was seen a handful of times. This chain connects TRBV7-8 to TRBJ1-5; a weak D match, TRBD1 (5 bases). CDR3 length: 14 amino acids. V lost 1 base and J 5 bases, leaving 9 bases between the germline ends. Germline CDR1 and CDR2: SGHVS and FQNEAQ. The CDR3 here is CASSLGQQDQPQHF. For the CDR3, the DNA is TGTGCCAGCAGCTTAGGACAGCAAGATCAGCCCCAGCATTTT.

The chain has TRBV13 and TRBJ2-5; D is unresolved. Trimming took off 5 bases at V and 1 base at J, with 20 bases between the two ends. The CDR3 consists of 17 residues. Looked up from germline, CDR1 is PRHDT and CDR2 is FYEKMQ (reference sequence). For the CDR3, the DNA is TGTGCCAGCAGCACAAGCTCCCTTGTGGCAGGCCAAGAGACCCAGTACTTC. The encoded protein is CASSTSSLVAGQETQYF. Supplemented by reference TRBV13 and TRBJ2-5, the full variable domain reads AAGVIQSPRHLIKEKRETATLKCYPIPRHDTVYWYQQGPGQDPQFLISFYEKMQSDKGSIPDRFSAQQFSDYHSELNMSSLELGDSALYFCASSTSSLVAGQETQYFGPGTRLLVL.

As for this clone: This may come from a read error, since a much larger clone is one base off. This chain's CDR3 is CASSPEGFGGSGDEQYF. CDR3 bases: TGTGCCAGCAGCCCAGAGGGTTTCGGGGGGTCGGGTGACGAGCAGTACTTC. This chain joins TRBV11-2 and TRBJ2-7; 7 bases map to TRBD2. The CDR3 totals 17 residues. Germline lookup yields CDR1 SGHAT and CDR2 FQNNGV. With V trimmed by 5 bases and J by 5 bases, 18 bases remained unmatched.

The V gene is TRBV28, the J gene TRBJ2-1, with D maybe TRBD2 (5 bases). There are 14 residues in the CDR3. Germline V gives CDR1 MDHEN, CDR2 SYDVKM. The ends were cut back, 0 bases at V and 9 bases at J, with 12 bases in the middle. CDR3 sequence: CASSLCLRACEQFF. The DNA for the CDR3 is TGTGCCAGCAGTTTATGCTTGAGGGCCTGTGAGCAGTTCTTC.

The chain joins TRBV18 to TRBJ2-1; the match to TRBD1 covers 9 bases. CDR3 size: 15 residues. The germline gives CDR1 KGHSH, CDR2 LQKENI. V shed 2 bases, J shed 8 bases, and the junction held 7 bases outside the gene matches. The CDR3 sequence is CASSPEDRGMDEQFF. The CDR3, as DNA: TGTGCCAGCTCACCAGAGGACAGGGGAATGGATGAGCAGTTCTTC.

This clone has a handful of counts. The CDR3 loop is CASSASGSAKNIQYF. The CDR3 DNA follows: TGTGCCAGCAGCGCTAGCGGGAGTGCCAAAAACATTCAGTACTTC. V is TRBV9 and J is TRBJ2-4, with TRBD2 matching over 10 bases. Germline CDR1 reads SGDLS; CDR2 reads YYNGEE. The CDR3 covers 15 residues. Trimming took 3 bases from V and 1 from J; bases not matched to a gene: 1. The full variable domain, its missing parts supplied by reference TRBV9 and TRBJ2-4, is DSGVTQTPKHLITATGQRVTLRCSPRSGDLSVYWYQQSLDQGLQFLIQYYNGEERAKGNILERFSAQQFPDLHSELNLSSLELGDSALYFCASSASGSAKNIQYFGAGTRLSVL.